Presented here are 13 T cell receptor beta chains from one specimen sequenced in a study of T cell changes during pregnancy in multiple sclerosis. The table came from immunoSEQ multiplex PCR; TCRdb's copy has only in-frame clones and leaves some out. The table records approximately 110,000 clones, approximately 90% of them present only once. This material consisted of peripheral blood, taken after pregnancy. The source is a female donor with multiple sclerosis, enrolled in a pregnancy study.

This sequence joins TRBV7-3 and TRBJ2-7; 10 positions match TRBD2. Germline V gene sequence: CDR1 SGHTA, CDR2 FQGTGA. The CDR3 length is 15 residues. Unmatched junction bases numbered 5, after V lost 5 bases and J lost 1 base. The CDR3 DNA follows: TGTGCCAGCAGCCCACAAGCGGGGGGGTCCTACGAGCAGTACTTC. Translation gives CASSPQAGGSYEQYF.

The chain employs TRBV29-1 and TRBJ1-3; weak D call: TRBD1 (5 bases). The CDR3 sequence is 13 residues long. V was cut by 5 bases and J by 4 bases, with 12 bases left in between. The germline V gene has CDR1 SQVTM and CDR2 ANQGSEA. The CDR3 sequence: CSVLGGNGNTIYF. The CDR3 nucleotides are TGCAGCGTTCTTGGGGGGAACGGAAACACCATATATTTT. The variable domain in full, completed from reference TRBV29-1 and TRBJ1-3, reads SAVISQKPSRDICQRGTSLTIQCQVDSQVTMMFWYRQQPGQSLTLIATANQGSEATYESGFVIDKFPISRPNLTFSTLTVSNMSPEDSSIYLCSVLGGNGNTIYFGEGSWLTVV.

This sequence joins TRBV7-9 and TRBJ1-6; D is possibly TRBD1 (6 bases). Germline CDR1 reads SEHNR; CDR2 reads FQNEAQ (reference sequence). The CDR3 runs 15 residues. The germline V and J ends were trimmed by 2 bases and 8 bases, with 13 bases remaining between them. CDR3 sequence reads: CASSLRGAGDSPLHF. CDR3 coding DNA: TGTGCCAGCAGCTTAAGAGGTGCAGGGGATTCACCCCTCCACTTT.

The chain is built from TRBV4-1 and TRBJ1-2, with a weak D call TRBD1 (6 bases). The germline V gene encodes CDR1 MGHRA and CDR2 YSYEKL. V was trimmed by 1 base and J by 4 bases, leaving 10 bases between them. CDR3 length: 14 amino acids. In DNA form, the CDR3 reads TGCGCCAGCAGCCAAGCAGGGGTGGCCTATGGCTACACCTTC. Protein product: CASSQAGVAYGYTF.

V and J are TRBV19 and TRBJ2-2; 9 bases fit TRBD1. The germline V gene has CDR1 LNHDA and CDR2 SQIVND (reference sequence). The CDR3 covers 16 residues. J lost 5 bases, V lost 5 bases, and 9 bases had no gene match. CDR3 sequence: CASSSGQGLGTGELFF. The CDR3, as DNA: TGTGCCAGTAGTTCTGGACAGGGGTTGGGTACCGGGGAGCTGTTTTTT.

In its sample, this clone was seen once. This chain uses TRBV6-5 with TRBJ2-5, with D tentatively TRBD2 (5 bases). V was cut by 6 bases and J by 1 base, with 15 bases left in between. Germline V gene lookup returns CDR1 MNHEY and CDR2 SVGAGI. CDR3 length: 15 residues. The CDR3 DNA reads TGTGCCAGCAGGTCCGACTATGGGGTCCAAGAGACCCAGTACTTC. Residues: CASRSDYGVQETQYF.

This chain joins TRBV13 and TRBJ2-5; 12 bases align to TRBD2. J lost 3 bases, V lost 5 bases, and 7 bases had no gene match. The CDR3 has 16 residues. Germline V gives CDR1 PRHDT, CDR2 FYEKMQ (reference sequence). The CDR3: CASSIASGGAEETQYF. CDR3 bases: TGTGCCAGCAGCATAGCTAGCGGGGGGGCCGAAGAGACCCAGTACTTC.

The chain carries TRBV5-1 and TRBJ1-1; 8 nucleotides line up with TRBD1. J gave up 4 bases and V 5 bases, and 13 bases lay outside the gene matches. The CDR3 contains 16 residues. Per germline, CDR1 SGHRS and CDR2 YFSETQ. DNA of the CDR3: TGCGCCAGCAGACCTTATGGGGCAGGGGGCGTCACTGAAGCTTTCTTT. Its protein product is CASRPYGAGGVTEAFF.

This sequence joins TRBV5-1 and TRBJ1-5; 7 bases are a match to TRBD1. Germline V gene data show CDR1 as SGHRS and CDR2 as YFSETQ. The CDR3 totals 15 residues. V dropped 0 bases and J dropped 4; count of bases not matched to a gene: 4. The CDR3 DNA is TGCGCCAGCAGCTTGGGGGGGACAGTTAATCAGCCCCAGCATTTT. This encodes CASSLGGTVNQPQHF.

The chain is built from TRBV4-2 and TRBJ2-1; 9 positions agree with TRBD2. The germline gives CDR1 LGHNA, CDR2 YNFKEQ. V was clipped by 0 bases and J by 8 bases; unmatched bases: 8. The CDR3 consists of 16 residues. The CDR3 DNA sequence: TGTGCCAGCAGCCAAGATACGCGGGGGGGGGATGATGAGCAGTTCTTC. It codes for CASSQDTRGGDDEQFF.

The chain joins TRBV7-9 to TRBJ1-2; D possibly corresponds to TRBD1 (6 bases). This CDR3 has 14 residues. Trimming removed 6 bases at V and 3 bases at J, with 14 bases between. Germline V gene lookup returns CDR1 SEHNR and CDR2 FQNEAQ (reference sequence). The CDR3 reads CASRTPGHYYGYTF. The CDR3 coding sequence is TGTGCCAGCAGAACTCCGGGACACTACTATGGCTACACCTTC. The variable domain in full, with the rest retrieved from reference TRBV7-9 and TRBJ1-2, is DTGVSQNPRHKITKRGQNVTFRCDPISEHNRLYWYRQTLGQGPEFLTYFQNEAQLEKSRLLSDRFSAERPKGSFSTLEIQRTEQGDSAMYLCASRTPGHYYGYTFGSGTRLTVV.

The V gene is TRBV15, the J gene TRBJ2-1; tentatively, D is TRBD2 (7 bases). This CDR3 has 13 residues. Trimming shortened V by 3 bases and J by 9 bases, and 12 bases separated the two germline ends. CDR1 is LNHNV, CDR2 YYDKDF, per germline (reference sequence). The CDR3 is CATSRSGGAEQFF. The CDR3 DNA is TGTGCCACCAGCAGGAGTGGGGGGGCTGAGCAGTTCTTC.

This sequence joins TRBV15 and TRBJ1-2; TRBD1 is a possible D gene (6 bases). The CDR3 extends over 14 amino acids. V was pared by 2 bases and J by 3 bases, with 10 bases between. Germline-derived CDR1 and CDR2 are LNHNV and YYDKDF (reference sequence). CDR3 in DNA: TGTGCCACCAGCAGAAGTACAGGGTACTATGGCTACACCTTC. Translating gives CATSRSTGYYGYTF.